A selection of T cell receptor beta chains follows, all from one sample in a study of control samples from healthy donors and cancer patients. Generated by immunoSEQ multiplex PCR, the TCRdb table keeps only in-frame clones and is missing some. Among 110,000 to 150,000 clones listed, approximately 94% were seen once. The sample comprised blood. The receptors derive from a man aged 40-50 years in good health. Both conserved end residues are part of each CDR3. Fields, in order: J gene, D gene, clone size, V gene, CDR3 DNA, CDR3 protein. D genes are given only for firm matches. Clone size is not always given. Where it is, it says once, few, many or a class for expanded clones.

>TRBJ1-4|NA|NA|TRBV6-5
TGTGCCAGCAGACTTGTGGCAGAAACTAATGAAAAACTGTTTTTT
CASRLVAETNEKLFF
>TRBJ1-4|NA|NA|TRBV12-5
TGTGCTAGTGGTTCAGCAACTAATGAAAAACTGTTTTTT
CASGSATNEKLFF
>TRBJ1-6|NA|NA|TRBV7-9
TGTGCCAGCAGCCCAGGGAGGGCAGGTTCACCCCTCCACTTT
CASSPGRAGSPLHF
>TRBJ1-2|NA|NA|TRBV9
TGTGCCAGCAGCGTAGTTTCGGCTCCCGGAGGAGCTAACTATGGCTACACCTTC
CASSVVSAPGGANYGYTF
>TRBJ2-7|NA|NA|TRBV7-8
TGTGCCAGCAGCTTAGAAAGCCCAGGTCCTACCTACGAGCAGTACTTC
CASSLESPGPTYEQYF
>TRBJ1-5|NA|NA|TRBV28
TGTGCCAGCAAAAAGTCCCTCACTCAGCCCCAGCATTTT
CASKKSLTQPQHF
>TRBJ1-2|NA|once|TRBV7-9
TGTGCCAGCAGCCCCACCCCGGGACACTACTATGGCTACACCTTC
CASSPTPGHYYGYTF
>TRBJ2-4|NA|NA|TRBV3-1/TRBV3-2
TGTGCCAGCAGCGAATCCCAGGGAGCCAAAAACATTCAGTACTTC
CASSESQGAKNIQYF
>TRBJ1-4|NA|NA|TRBV9
TGTGCCAGCAGCACTGGGGGGACAAATGAAAAACTGTTTTTT
CASSTGGTNEKLFF
>TRBJ1-5|NA|NA|TRBV28
TGTGCCAGCAGTTTACCCGAAGGCGTGAATCAGCCCCAGCATTTT
CASSLPEGVNQPQHF
>TRBJ2-1|TRBD1|NA|TRBV27
TGTGCCAGCAGTCCCAGACAGGGACGATTTTACAATGAGCAGTTCTTC
CASSPRQGRFYNEQFF
>TRBJ2-3|TRBD1|NA|TRBV9
TGTGCCAGCAGCGTAGGAGACAGGGGGCTTGTCACAGATACGCAGTATTTT
CASSVGDRGLVTDTQYF
>TRBJ2-7|NA|NA|TRBV3-1/TRBV3-2
TGTGCCAGCAGCCAAGATGACGCGGGACTCTCCTACGAGCAGTACTTC
CASSQDDAGLSYEQYF
>TRBJ2-7|TRBD2|NA|TRBV14
TGTGCCAGCAGCCAACCCTCGGGGGGCGAGCAGTACTTC
CASSQPSGGEQYF
>TRBJ2-7|NA|NA|TRBV11-3
TGTGCCAGCAGCGAGGGACCCAGCTCCTACGAGCAGTACTTC
CASSEGPSSYEQYF
>TRBJ2-1|NA|NA|TRBV5-1
TGCGCCAGCAGCTCCGGGGCGATCAATGAGCAGTTCTTC
CASSSGAINEQFF
>TRBJ1-6|NA|NA|TRBV28
TGTGCCACCCGGGACACCCGTAATTCACCCCTCCACTTT
CATRDTRNSPLHF
>TRBJ1-1|NA|once|TRBV12-3/TRBV12-4
TGTGCCAGCAGTTTTGGGGCGGGCACTGAAGCTTTCTTT
CASSFGAGTEAFF
>TRBJ1-6|NA|NA|TRBV5-4
TGTGCCAGCACTCGTTTGATTGGGGGGCGGAATAATTCACCCCTCCACTTT
CASTRLIGGRNNSPLHF
>TRBJ1-1|NA|once|TRBV12-3/TRBV12-4
TGTGCCAGCAGTCCGGGGGGCAGTGAAGCTTTCTTT
CASSPGGSEAFF